One sample yielded the 20 T cell receptor beta chains listed below, sequenced in a study of control samples from healthy donors and cancer patients. Profiling relied on immunoSEQ multiplex PCR, and the TCRdb table lists in-frame clones only, not all of them. The data show roughly 43,000 clones, around 87% seen once. The sequenced sample was PBMCs. These receptors were obtained from a woman aged 55-69 years with lung cancer.

This clone was recorded only once. J is TRBJ2-7 and V is TRBV12-3 or TRBV12-4; perhaps TRBD2 as D (6 bases). The CDR3 covers 13 residues. Trimming left V 2 bases short and J 5 bases short, with 10 bases between. The CDR3, as DNA: TGTGCCAGCAGTTTACTAGCGCGGGACGAGCAGTACTTC. Translation gives CASSLLARDEQYF.

The chain recombines TRBV5-4 with TRBJ2-2; no definite D call. V was clipped by 0 bases and J by 0 bases, with 15 bases between them. CDR1 and CDR2 (germline): SGHNT, YYREEE (reference sequence). There are 18 residues in the CDR3. The CDR3 loop reads CASSLVPSWATNTGELFF. CDR3 coding DNA: TGTGCCAGCAGCTTGGTACCTAGTTGGGCCACGAACACCGGGGAGCTGTTTTTT. The entire variable domain, with the rest obtained from reference TRBV5-4 and TRBJ2-2, is as follows: ETGVTQSPTHLIKTRGQQVTLRCSSQSGHNTVSWYQQALGQGPQFIFQYYREEENGRGNFPPRFSGLQFPNYSSELNVNALELDDSALYLCASSLVPSWATNTGELFFGEGSRLTVL.

The chain is built from TRBV28 and TRBJ2-1; tentative D call: TRBD2 (6 bases). The V end was cut by 2 bases, the J end by 3 bases, with 14 bases between. This CDR3 spans 16 amino acids. Germline loops: CDR1 MDHEN, CDR2 SYDVKM. CDR3 sequence reads: CASSLQTGTDYNEQFF. CDR3 nucleotide sequence: TGTGCCAGCAGTTTACAAACCGGGACTGACTACAATGAGCAGTTCTTC.

The V call is TRBV6-4, the J call TRBJ2-2, with 7 nucleotides matching TRBD2. J was trimmed by 5 bases and V by 5 bases; bases with no gene match: 8. This CDR3 has 15 residues. Germline values: CDR1 MRHNA, CDR2 SNTAGT. This CDR3 reads CASSPLAAQTGELFF. The DNA for the CDR3 is TGTGCCAGCAGTCCTCTAGCGGCGCAAACCGGGGAGCTGTTTTTT.

The chain uses TRBV5-6 and TRBJ2-1; D remains unclear. Trimming stripped 1 base from V and 9 bases from J, with 17 bases between. The germline gives CDR1 SGHDT, CDR2 YYEEEE. The CDR3 runs 15 residues. CDR3 residues: CASSLLVGSETEQFF. The CDR3 DNA is TGTGCCAGCAGCTTGCTAGTAGGGTCCGAGACTGAGCAGTTCTTC.

The chain has TRBV28 and TRBJ2-7; tentative D call: TRBD2 (5 bases). This CDR3 is 14 amino acids long. CDR1 is MDHEN and CDR2 is SYDVKM in the germline V gene. Trimming removed 5 bases from V and 2 bases from J, with 13 bases in between. The CDR3 loop reads CASSVLDPPYEQYF. DNA of the CDR3: TGTGCCAGCAGTGTACTAGATCCTCCCTACGAGCAGTACTTC. Using reference TRBV28 and TRBJ2-7 for the parts outside the CDR3, the full variable domain is DVKVTQSSRYLVKRTGEKVFLECVQDMDHENMFWYRQDPGLGLRLIYFSYDVKMKEKGDIPEGYSVSREKKERFSLILESASTNQTSMYLCASSVLDPPYEQYFGPGTRLTVT.

The chain is built from TRBV24-1 and TRBJ2-7; 7 positions match TRBD1. There are 14 residues in the CDR3. CDR1 and CDR2 (germline): KGHDR, SFDVKD. Trimming removed 9 bases from V and 7 bases from J; junction bases left unmatched: 14. The CDR3: CATQGQADQGEQYF. The CDR3, as DNA: TGTGCCACCCAAGGACAGGCGGATCAGGGGGAGCAGTACTTC.

The rearrangement links TRBV7-2 to TRBJ2-7; perhaps TRBD1 as D (6 bases). V lost 6 bases, J lost 2 bases, and 17 bases lay in between. The CDR3 covers 15 residues. CDR1 is SGHTA, CDR2 FQGNSA, per germline. CDR3 region: CASRLRTVGAYEQYF. CDR3 in DNA: TGTGCCAGCAGATTACGGACAGTGGGGGCCTACGAGCAGTACTTC.

The CDR3 DNA is TGCGCCAGCAGTGGGAATGCTTTATCACCCCTCCACTTT. Translating gives CASSGNALSPLHF. J is TRBJ1-6 and V is TRBV10-2, with D unresolved. V lost 4 bases and J 10 bases, leaving 11 bases between the germline ends. Per the germline V gene, CDR1 is WSHSY and CDR2 is SAAADI. The CDR3 contains 13 residues.

The chain is built from TRBV5-6 and TRBJ2-7, with D possibly TRBD2 on 5 matching bases. V shed 0 bases and J shed 2 bases, with 12 bases lying between them. CDR3 length: 15 residues. Per the germline V gene, CDR1 is SGHDT and CDR2 is YYEEEE. The CDR3 here is CASSLGRARAYEQYF. The CDR3 DNA reads as TGTGCCAGCAGCTTGGGTCGTGCGCGGGCCTACGAGCAGTACTTC.

The rearrangement uses TRBV7-9 and TRBJ2-1; 7 bases match TRBD1. The CDR3 runs 13 residues. Germline values: CDR1 SEHNR, CDR2 FQNEAQ (reference sequence). Germline trimming cut 1 base from V and 12 bases from J; bases unmatched to any gene: 6. The CDR3 DNA is TGTGCCAGCAGCTTAGAGGGGGCCGGGCTGCAGTTCTTC. It is translated as CASSLEGAGLQFF.

A remark on this clone: At one end, the junction sequence differs from germline, possibly due to a read error. The gene calls are TRBV10-2 and TRBJ2-7, with D perhaps given as TRBD1 or TRBD2 (6 bases each). The germline V gene has CDR1 WSHSY and CDR2 SAAADI. The CDR3 extends over 16 amino acids. DNA of the CDR3: TGCGCCAGCAGTGATGGAGCTAACGGGGGCCAGATTCTTCGGTGCTTC. It yields the protein CASSDGANGGQILRCF.

This chain connects TRBV2 to TRBJ2-3, with TRBD2 as a possible D gene (6 bases). V lost 5 bases to trimming and J lost 0 bases, with 12 bases between them. This CDR3 has 15 amino acids. Per the germline V gene, CDR1 is SNHLY and CDR2 is FYNNEI. The CDR3 DNA sequence: TGTGCCAGCAGTCCATACGGGACTAGCACAGATACGCAGTATTTT. It codes for CASSPYGTSTDTQYF.

The V gene is TRBV30, the J gene TRBJ1-4; no clear D. CDR1 is GTSNPN and CDR2 is SVGIG in the germline V gene (reference sequence). The V and J ends lost 0 bases and 0 bases respectively, with 8 bases between them. The CDR3 consists of 15 residues. The CDR3 sequence: CAWSVNDATNEKLFF. The CDR3 DNA reads TGTGCCTGGAGTGTCAATGATGCAACTAATGAAAAACTGTTTTTT.

The V and J genes are TRBV19 and TRBJ2-1, with 7 bases fitting TRBD1. Germline CDR1 is LNHDA and CDR2 is SQIVND (reference sequence). The CDR3 contains 12 residues. V shed 5 bases, J shed 8 bases, and the junction held 3 bases outside the gene matches. CDR3 sequence: CASSPTGDEQFF. Here the CDR3 DNA reads TGTGCCAGTAGTCCTACAGGGGATGAGCAGTTCTTC.

This chain joins TRBV5-4 and TRBJ2-5, with D perhaps given as TRBD1 or TRBD2 (6 bases each). The length of the CDR3 is 14 residues. V dropped 0 bases and J dropped 3 bases, with 9 bases sitting between them. The V gene's germline CDR1 is SGHNT and CDR2 YYREEE (reference sequence). CDR3 amino acids: CASSLEGGEETQYF. As DNA, the CDR3 is TGTGCCAGCAGCTTGGAGGGGGGAGAAGAGACCCAGTACTTC.

The chain carries TRBV4-3 and TRBJ1-1, with a tentative D call TRBD1 (6 bases). The CDR3 totals 14 residues. V was shortened by 0 bases and J by 4 bases, with 9 bases between the two germline ends. The germline CDR1 and CDR2 sequences are LGHNA and YSLEER. This CDR3 reads CASSQDTGATEAFF. As DNA, the CDR3 is TGCGCCAGCAGCCAAGATACGGGGGCCACTGAAGCTTTCTTT.

This chain joins TRBV28 and TRBJ1-2, with D possibly TRBD1 on 5 matching bases. Trimming took off 6 bases at V and 0 bases at J, with 11 bases between the two ends. Looked up from germline, CDR1 is MDHEN and CDR2 is SYDVKM. The CDR3 loop spans 14 amino acids. The DNA for the CDR3 is TGTGCCAGCAGGGCTCAGACAGCTAACTATGGCTACACCTTC. Its translation is CASRAQTANYGYTF.

The chain links TRBV28 to TRBJ2-7; D is perhaps TRBD2 (5 bases). V was clipped by 6 bases and J by 7 bases, with 22 bases between them. The CDR3 covers 15 residues. Germline CDR1 and CDR2: MDHEN and SYDVKM. The CDR3 nucleotides are TGTGCCAGCAGCCTTCACCCGGACTCAACTAAAGAGCAGTACTTC. Translated, it gives CASSLHPDSTKEQYF.

The V call is TRBV7-9, the J call TRBJ2-1; tentatively, D is TRBD1 (5 bases). CDR3 length: 15 amino acids. The V gene's germline CDR1 is SEHNR and CDR2 FQNEAQ (reference sequence). Trimming removed 3 bases from V and 6 bases from J, with 15 bases in between. CDR3 protein: CASSFIRGMANEQFF. DNA of the CDR3: TGTGCCAGCAGCTTCATAAGGGGTATGGCCAATGAGCAGTTCTTC.